This TCR beta chain emerged from a study of blood T cell repertoires in COVID-19. On the study more broadly: Both acute and convalescent COVID-19 samples were obtained from the United States, Italy and Spain.

Germline V CDR1 and CDR2: SEHNR, FQNEAQ (reference sequence). CDR3 length: 14 residues. V was clipped by 6 bases and J by 7 bases, with 15 bases between them. Those who participated ranged in age from about 18 to 89 years and resided in 20 to 30 US areas. It was within 2 weeks before study entry that exposed participants met a COVID-19 case. Original methodology: Reference gene primers were amplified, and this amplification served to estimate nucleated cell counts. The repertoire was sequenced with immunoSEQ multiplex PCR; TCRdb's copy has only in-frame clones and lacks some. V and J calls and clone size are as listed in that table; D and trimming were resolved from the DNA. The sample has about 250,000 clones, 83% seen once.

The clonotype was recovered from a woman aged 40 to 50 who had been exposed to COVID-19. The specimen sequenced was PBMCs or T cells enriched from blood (not recorded which). The chain combines TRBV7-9 with TRBJ1-4, with D tentatively TRBD1 (5 bases). CDR3 residues: CASRAPGVGEKLFF. The CDR3 DNA reads as TGTGCCAGCAGAGCTCCGGGGGTCGGTGAAAAACTGTTTTTT. Full variable domain (rest looked up from reference TRBV7-9 and TRBJ1-4): DTGVSQNPRHKITKRGQNVTFRCDPISEHNRLYWYRQTLGQGPEFLTYFQNEAQLEKSRLLSDRFSAERPKGSFSTLEIQRTEQGDSAMYLCASRAPGVGEKLFFGSGTQLSVL.